This TCR beta chain was retrieved from a study of shared clonotypes between healthy human individuals. The V end was cut by 2 bases, the J end by 2 bases, with 14 bases between. Germline assignment: CDR1 SGHTA and CDR2 FQGNSA. This CDR3 is 16 amino acids long. Sequencing was performed with immunoSEQ multiplex PCR; in TCRdb, only in-frame clones are kept and a portion is missing. The repertoire includes 900,000 to 1,200,000 clones, about 84% of them detected once, and roughly 0.55% sits in the top ten. Regarding this clone: The antigen remains unidentified.

Study results and caveats: Generation probabilities were higher for clonotypes shared across all four sorted-subset donors than for unshared ones.

The chain joins TRBV7-2 to TRBJ2-3; TRBD2 might be the D (6 bases). The material sequenced was memory CD4+ T cells from PBMCs. Sample subset: CD45RA-negative fraction. This sequence originates from a man younger than 30 in good health. Some clones in this sample may be carry-over from other donors' samples. The CDR3 region has the DNA TGTGCCAGCAGCTTAAGTGGGGGAGGTTTCACAGATACGCAGTATTTT. Protein product: CASSLSGGGFTDTQYF. The full variable domain, its missing parts supplied by reference TRBV7-2 and TRBJ2-3, is GAGVSQSPSNKVTEKGKDVELRCDPISGHTALYWYRQSLGQGLEFLIYFQGNSAPDKSGLPSDRFSAERTGGSVSTLTIQRTQQEDSAVYLCASSLSGGGFTDTQYFGPGTRLTVL.